This T cell receptor beta chain was sequenced for a study of blood T cell repertoires in COVID-19. Study-wide context: The United States, Italy and Spain were the sources of the acute and convalescent COVID-19 samples.

The table lists this clone with a few counts. The assay was immunoSEQ multiplex PCR, and TCRdb's table has in-frame clones only and misses some. The repertoire holds 150,000 to 200,000 clones, roughly 88% seen once, with under 9.5% in the top ten. Adults between about 18 and 95 years of age took part from approximately 24 US areas. Cohort 3 recovery required two negative PCRs, clearance, or symptom resolution. The specimen was PBMCs or T cells enriched from blood (not recorded which). The clonotype originates from a woman under 40 who had recovered from COVID-19.

CDR3 in amino acids: CSVDRTSGSNEQFF. DNA for the CDR3: TGCAGCGTTGATAGAACTAGCGGGAGCAATGAGCAGTTCTTC. The chain uses TRBV29-1 and TRBJ2-1, with TRBD2 matching over 11 bases. The CDR3 length is 14 residues. V shed 3 bases and J 6 bases; nucleotides not matched to a gene: 4. Germline V CDR1 and CDR2: SQVTM, ANQGSEA.